One TCR beta chain is described in this entry. What it recognizes is unknown. The source of the sample is a study of T cell responses to AZD1222 COVID-19 vaccine. The wider study: Analyses pooled second doses at about 4 or about 12 weeks.

Notes on the study in general: Nearly half of spike-specific TCRs reportedly target variant regions that are unmutated in the B.1.351 and B.1.1.7 variants. Donor demographics were predominantly white British with a female majority; clonal diversity may be underestimated. Repertoires were obtained only post-peak T cell response.

Using immunoSEQ multiplex PCR, the repertoire was profiled, and TCRdb retains in-frame clones only, with some absent. Altogether 90,000 to 120,000 clones are present, about 82% being singletons, with the ten largest covering 3% to 4%. CDR1 and CDR2 from the germline V gene are KGHSH and LQKENI. V was trimmed by 6 bases and J by 0 bases, leaving 12 bases between them. This CDR3 comprises 15 residues. Source: peripheral blood, taken on day 0 of AZD1222 vaccination. The rearrangement joins TRBV18 to TRBJ1-5, with D possibly matching TRBD1 (5 bases). This receptor was obtained from an adult in good health. The CDR3 DNA follows: TGTGCCAGCTCCCGCGGACAAAATAGCAATCAGCCCCAGCATTTT. Its protein is CASSRGQNSNQPQHF.